This T cell receptor (beta chain) comes out of a study of identical twins (dated by TCRdb to 2016 to 2018). As for the study more broadly: TCR alpha and beta repertoires from monozygotic twins, unrelated adults of various ages and cord blood were deep-sequenced to test whether fetal clonotypes persist. Replicate twin experiments were performed at different times using different library preparation protocols to rule out contamination.

Overall study outcomes, separate from this receptor: In beta out-of-frame sequences, excess twin sharing was weaker, because having fewer shared sequences lowered the signal-to-noise ratio. Because the same donors could not be followed over many years, conclusions were based on cross-sectional statistical analysis. Abundant cord blood beta clonotypes had fewer insertions, young adult naive repertoires showed a similar but weaker trend, and memory repertoires showed no such trend. Zero-insertion analyses could be partly confounded by invariant T cells such as MAIT and iNKT, although diverse VJ usage argued against such confounding for most clonotypes. Recombination models systematically underestimated out-of-frame TCR alpha sharing in monozygotic twins but agreed with sharing between unrelated individuals. Out-of-frame TCR alpha sequences shared between twins showed an excess of low generation-probability sequences compared with coincidental sharing between unrelated individuals.

This clonotype was found a few times. It has no known antigen specificity. No much larger clone is present one base from it, and per-base qualities are unavailable. Only healthy Caucasian donors were included. The twin cohort comprised three pairs of female monozygotic twins, all aged roughly 18 to 30 years. Peripheral blood mononuclear cells were used as the source from which RNA for TCR libraries was isolated. The protocol used for the library was 5' RACE. The reads were generated on an Illumina HiSeq 2000. A universal primer binding site was introduced by template switching, and a unique molecular identifier was present in the final cDNA, enabling accurate counting of TCR cDNA molecules. Specific primers in the conserved constant-segment region were used to synthesize first-strand cDNA for the TCR alpha and beta chains. To control for contamination, each cDNA library was double barcoded with a SMART-Mk sample barcode plus Illumina barcodes. TruSeq adapter sequences, together with Illumina sample barcodes, were added in two successive PCR steps. The TCR alpha and beta cDNA libraries were sequenced on the Illumina HiSeq platform using custom primers. As for the original processing: Unique molecular identifiers were extracted from raw reads with MiGEC, and CDR3 positions were determined with MiXCR. Recombination models were inferred per individual with the repgenHMM and IGoR tools using an EM algorithm. The tcR package in R was used for shared clonotype analysis, with sharing normalized by the product of cloneset sizes. Out-of-frame nonproductive sequences were analyzed to study raw recombination free of thymic and clonal selection effects. TCRdb reran the public reads through fastp at Q25 and MiXCR, keeping productive beta chains. Entries are consolidated by CDR3 protein sequence, retaining the most common genes and DNA. In this record, the V and J calls reflect TCRdb's handling and not the investigators' own analysis. The sample data list roughly 690,000 distinct CDR3 sequences, and about 20% of these were observed just once. The ten largest make up approximately 4.3% of the sample.

V was cut back by 4 bases and J by 3 bases, leaving a gap of 12 bases between them. CDR1 and CDR2 (LNHDA, SQIVND) derive from the germline V gene (reference sequence). The CDR3 sequence holds 14 residues, the cysteine and phenylalanine included. Of all the DNA, just the CDR3 is kept, 42 bases in frame from base 1. This sample also belongs to another study, concerning T cells expressing NK-cell markers. Taken from the second paper: Fewer than ten donors provided sorted CD3+CD56+NKG2C+, CD3+CD56+NKG2C- and CD3+CD56-NKG2C+ T-cell subsets, whose TCR beta-chain repertoires were profiled. Seven of the eight sequenced donors were HCMV-seropositive and one was HCMV-seronegative. To restrict sorting to alphabetaTCR-expressing T cells, an anti-gammadeltaTCR antibody was added in several experiments. For roughly six donors, the dominant CD3+CD56+NKG2C+ clonotypes were among the top 10 CD8+ clonotypes and accounted for roughly 1.0-8% of CD8+ T cells. Those dominant clonotypes were again the most abundant among CD3+CD56-NKG2C+ cells in a few donors, at roughly 25-60.1%. Whether the expanded NKG2C-expressing T cell clones were specific for HCMV antigens remained unclear. All eight donors whose samples were sequenced were randomly selected healthy volunteers, three of them men and five women. HCMV serostatus was determined by detecting HCMV-specific IgG in serum with a commercial ELISA kit. For roughly six donors, bulk peripheral blood T-cell repertoires were also sequenced from unsorted PBMC. MIGEC was used to demultiplex reads and group the reads by UMI, and MiTCR was used to assemble and quantify clonotypes. Only TCR cDNA sequences supported by at least two reads were kept to exclude erroneous sequences. The tcR package was used for downstream repertoire analysis, with clonotypes matched between fractions based on CDR3 nucleotide sequence plus V segment. Antigen specificity was annotated against VDJdb with VDJmatch, allowing one amino acid substitution in CDR3.

The V and J genes are TRBV19 and TRBJ1-2, with TRBD1 tentatively as D gene (5 bases match). The source is a woman younger than 35 in good health. Sequenced material: PBMCs. At the DNA level, the sequence is TGTGCCAGTAGTACCCCGACAGCTTACTATGGCTACACCTTC. Translated, this gives CASSTPTAYYGYTF.